The rows below give T cell receptor beta chains drawn from one sample of a study of blood T cell repertoires in COVID-19. The repertoire was sequenced with immunoSEQ multiplex PCR; TCRdb's copy has only in-frame clones and lacks some. The sample lists roughly 60,000 clones; approximately 85% were seen once. Material: peripheral blood. These receptors were collected from a human donor in a cohort sampled during active COVID-19. The CDR3 runs from the conserved cysteine through the conserved F or W. Fields, in order: clone size, J gene, D gene, V gene, CDR3 protein, CDR3 DNA. A D gene is named only where the DNA matches it firmly. The size entry is marked missing in some rows and otherwise reads once, few, many or a size class.

>.|TRBJ1-3|.|TRBV7-8
CASSLEGGNTIYF
TGTGCCAGCAGCTTAGAGGGGGGAAACACCATATATTTT
>once|TRBJ2-1|.|TRBV27
CASSYRALNEQFF
TGTGCCAGCAGTTACAGGGCCCTCAATGAGCAGTTCTTC
>few|TRBJ2-5|.|TRBV18
CASSLRRDQETQYF
TGTGCCAGCTCCCTCCGTCGGGACCAAGAGACCCAGTACTTC
>once|TRBJ1-5|TRBD1|TRBV10-3
CAISEPGQGSQPQHF
TGTGCCATCAGTGAGCCTGGACAGGGGAGTCAGCCCCAGCATTTT
>.|TRBJ2-7|TRBD1|TRBV18
CASSRQGSSYEQYF
TGTGCCAGCTCGAGACAGGGAAGCTCCTACGAGCAGTACTTC
>.|TRBJ1-4|TRBD1|TRBV19
CASSPPGTVVEKLFF
TGTGCCAGTAGTCCCCCCGGGACAGTTGTTGAAAAACTGTTTTTT
>.|TRBJ2-5|.|TRBV30
CAWSLSGGSKTQYF
TGTGCCTGGAGCCTGTCCGGGGGTTCCAAGACCCAGTACTTC
>.|TRBJ2-7|TRBD1|TRBV28
CASRRQGITYEQYF
TGTGCCAGCAGACGACAGGGTATAACCTACGAGCAGTACTTC
>.|TRBJ1-1|.|TRBV25-1
CASSEWRASSNTEAFF
TGTGCCAGCAGTGAATGGAGAGCCTCTTCTAACACTGAAGCTTTCTTT
>.|TRBJ2-5|TRBD2|TRBV4-3
CASSQDPSGGATETQYF
TGCGCCAGCAGCCAAGATCCTAGCGGGGGGGCCACAGAGACCCAGTACTTC
>.|TRBJ2-6|TRBD2|TRBV6-6
CASSSDSGDKPLRSGANVLTF
TGTGCCAGCAGCTCTGATAGCGGGGATAAACCTCTCCGCTCTGGGGCCAACGTCCTGACTTTC
>.|TRBJ1-1|TRBD1|TRBV7-3
CASSLGQGRAEAFF
TGTGCCAGCAGCTTAGGACAGGGAAGGGCTGAAGCTTTCTTT
>.|TRBJ1-4|.|TRBV18
CASSPSFQATNEKLFF
TGTGCCAGCTCACCGTCTTTCCAGGCAACTAATGAAAAACTGTTTTTT
>.|TRBJ1-1|.|TRBV7-9
CASSFQGNTEAFF
TGTGCCAGCAGCTTCCAGGGGAACACTGAAGCTTTCTTT
>.|TRBJ1-5|TRBD1|TRBV19
CASSGTGGFQPQHF
TGTGCCAGTAGCGGGACAGGGGGGTTTCAGCCCCAGCATTTT
>once|TRBJ1-1|.|TRBV4-1
CASSQDRVGEAFF
TGCGCCAGCAGCCAAGACAGGGTTGGGGAAGCTTTCTTT
>.|TRBJ2-7|.|TRBV5-5
CASSLQGAYEQYF
TGTGCCAGCAGCTTGCAGGGTGCCTACGAGCAGTACTTC
>.|TRBJ2-1|TRBD2|TRBV10-3
CAISPLPISGAFNEQFF
TGTGCCATCAGCCCACTGCCCATTAGCGGGGCTTTCAATGAGCAGTTCTTC
>.|TRBJ2-7|TRBD1|TRBV6-6
CASSPGTGYEQYF
TGTGCCAGCAGCCCCGGGACAGGGTACGAGCAGTACTTC
>.|TRBJ1-6|.|TRBV11-2
CASSLSAQGYSPLHF
TGTGCCAGCAGCTTATCGGCCCAGGGGTATTCACCCCTCCACTTT
>few|TRBJ1-2|.|TRBV3-1/TRBV3-2
CASSTLSRSGYTF
TGTGCCAGCAGTACCCTGAGCAGGTCTGGCTACACCTTC
>.|TRBJ2-7|.|TRBV4-2
CASSVAQSYEQYF
TGTGCCAGCAGCGTGGCACAGTCCTACGAGCAGTACTTC
>.|TRBJ1-2|.|TRBV20-1
CSARQDYGYTF
TGCAGTGCTAGACAGGACTATGGCTACACCTTC
>.|TRBJ2-1|.|TRBV11-2
CASQGSSYNEQFF
TGTGCCAGTCAGGGGAGCTCCTACAATGAGCAGTTCTTC
>.|TRBJ2-5|.|TRBV1
CTSSQGLLVSETQYF
TGCACCAGCAGCCAAGGTCTCCTAGTTTCGGAGACCCAGTACTTC
>.|TRBJ1-6|.|TRBV20-1
CSASYRENSPLHF
TGCAGTGCTAGTTACAGGGAGAATTCACCCCTCCACTTT
>.|TRBJ2-1|TRBD2|TRBV11-2
CASSLDDGGASNEQFF
TGTGCCAGCAGCTTAGATGACGGGGGGGCCTCCAATGAGCAGTTCTTC